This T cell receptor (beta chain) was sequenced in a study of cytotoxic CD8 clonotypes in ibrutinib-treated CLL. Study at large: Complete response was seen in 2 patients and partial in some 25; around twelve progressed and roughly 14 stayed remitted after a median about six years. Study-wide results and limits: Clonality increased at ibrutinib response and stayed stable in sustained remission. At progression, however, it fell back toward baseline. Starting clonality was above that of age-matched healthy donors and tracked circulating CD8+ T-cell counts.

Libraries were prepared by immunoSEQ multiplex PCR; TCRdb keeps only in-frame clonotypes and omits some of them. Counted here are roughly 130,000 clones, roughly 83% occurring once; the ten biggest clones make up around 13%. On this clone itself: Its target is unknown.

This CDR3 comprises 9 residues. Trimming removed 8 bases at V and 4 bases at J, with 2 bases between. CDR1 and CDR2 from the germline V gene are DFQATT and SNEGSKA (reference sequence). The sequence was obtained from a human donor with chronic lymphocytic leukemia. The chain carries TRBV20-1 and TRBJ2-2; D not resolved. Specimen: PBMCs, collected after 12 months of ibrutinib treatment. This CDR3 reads CSSTGELFF. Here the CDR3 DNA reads TGCAGTTCCACCGGGGAGCTGTTTTTT.